This is a list of T cell receptor beta chains from one sample in a study of blood T cell repertoires in COVID-19. Using immunoSEQ multiplex PCR, the repertoire was profiled, and TCRdb retains in-frame clones only, with some absent. The table lists more than 300,000 clones, roughly nine tenths of them singletons. Sequencing was carried out using PBMCs or T cells enriched from blood (not recorded which). The receptors shown here come from a woman aged 40 to 50 who had been exposed to COVID-19. CDR3s include the opening cysteine and the closing phenylalanine or tryptophan. The D gene is left open where the match is weak. Clone size is given for some rows only: seen once, a few or many times, or a class if the clone is expanded.

d_gene	v_gene	abundance	j_gene	CDR3aa	CDR3nt
TRBD1	TRBV7-9	.	TRBJ1-6	CASSPSTGMSSPLHF	TGTGCCAGCAGCCCCTCGACAGGGATGAGTTCACCCCTCCACTTT
.	TRBV13	.	TRBJ2-1	CASSPGTPYNEQFF	TGTGCCAGCAGCCCCGGGACTCCCTACAATGAGCAGTTCTTC
TRBD2	TRBV7-2	.	TRBJ2-2	CASSLKGGRRAGELFF	TGTGCCAGCAGCTTAAAAGGCGGGAGAAGAGCCGGGGAGCTGTTTTTT
TRBD1	TRBV19	.	TRBJ1-2	CASSIDRGQNYGYTF	TGTGCCAGTAGTATTGACAGGGGGCAAAACTATGGCTACACCTTC
.	TRBV12-3/TRBV12-4	.	TRBJ1-1	CASHHFPNTEAFF	TGTGCCAGTCATCACTTCCCGAACACTGAAGCTTTCTTT
TRBD2	TRBV7-2	.	TRBJ2-1	CASSLGGTSAYNEQFF	TGTGCCAGCAGCTTGGGGGGGACTAGCGCATACAATGAGCAGTTCTTC
TRBD2	TRBV5-4	.	TRBJ2-5	CASKAGKETQYF	TGTGCCAGCAAAGCGGGAAAAGAGACCCAGTACTTC
.	TRBV7-9	.	TRBJ2-7	CASSFGTGVTYEQYF	TGTGCCAGCAGCTTTGGAACAGGTGTAACCTACGAGCAGTACTTC
TRBD1	TRBV30	.	TRBJ2-6	CAWATGQRSGANVLTF	TGTGCCTGGGCGACAGGGCAGCGGTCTGGGGCCAACGTCCTGACTTTC
.	TRBV6-5	once	TRBJ1-2	CASSPFTGQGYTF	TGTGCCAGCAGTCCCTTTACTGGGCAAGGCTACACCTTC
.	TRBV15	.	TRBJ1-4	CATSRDLMGEREKLFF	TGTGCCACCAGCAGAGATCTTATGGGAGAAAGAGAAAAACTGTTTTTT
.	TRBV3-1/TRBV3-2	.	TRBJ1-2	CASSQERKGPDRTYGYTF	TGTGCCAGCAGCCAAGAGAGAAAGGGCCCCGACCGGACTTATGGCTACACCTTC
TRBD1	TRBV5-1	.	TRBJ1-1	CASSPPGQGLLLEAFF	TGCGCCAGCAGCCCCCCGGGACAGGGGCTATTACTTGAAGCTTTCTTT
.	TRBV7-9	.	TRBJ2-1	CASGKEGSRNEQFF	TGTGCCAGCGGCAAGGAGGGGTCACGTAATGAGCAGTTCTTC
.	TRBV7-3	once	TRBJ1-1	CASSWTQNTEAFF	TGTGCCAGCAGCTGGACTCAGAACACTGAAGCTTTCTTT
TRBD1	TRBV10-3	.	TRBJ1-2	CAISRQGYGYTF	TGTGCCATCAGCCGACAGGGGTATGGCTACACCTTC
.	TRBV19	once	TRBJ1-3	CATRGAPGNTIYF	TGTGCCACCCGCGGGGCGCCTGGAAACACCATATATTTT
.	TRBV7-9	.	TRBJ2-1	CASSLSSSSSYNEQFF	TGTGCCAGCAGCTTAAGTAGCTCCAGCTCCTACAATGAGCAGTTCTTC
TRBD1	TRBV24-1	once	TRBJ2-5	CATSDSRGRSETQYF	TGTGCCACCAGTGATTCCAGGGGGCGCTCGGAGACCCAGTACTTC
.	TRBV29-1	.	TRBJ2-7	CSALEAVSEQYF	TGCAGCGCTCTAGAGGCGGTTTCCGAGCAGTACTTC
TRBD2	TRBV2	.	TRBJ2-3	CASRTSGRGYTQYF	TGTGCCAGTCGGACTAGCGGGAGAGGATATACGCAGTATTTT
.	TRBV5-1	once	TRBJ1-1	CASSLVAGEAFF	TGCGCCAGCAGCTTGGTGGCCGGGGAAGCTTTCTTT
TRBD2	TRBV30	.	TRBJ2-2	CAWSVAGVLTGELFF	TGTGCCTGGAGTGTGGCGGGAGTGTTGACCGGGGAGCTGTTTTTT
.	TRBV10-3	.	TRBJ2-7	CATDLGGREQYF	TGTGCCACGGATTTGGGGGGACGGGAGCAGTACTTC
.	TRBV10-2	.	TRBJ2-1	CASSDSLNEQFF	TGCGCCAGCAGTGACTCACTCAATGAGCAGTTCTTC
.	TRBV7-8	once	TRBJ2-1	CASSPMGQGSYNEQFF	TGTGCCAGCAGCCCCATGGGGCAGGGTTCCTACAATGAGCAGTTCTTC
.	TRBV9	.	TRBJ1-1	CASSATMIGGTEAFF	TGTGCCAGCAGCGCCACAATGATAGGGGGCACTGAAGCTTTCTTT
TRBD1	TRBV3-1/TRBV3-2	.	TRBJ1-2	CASSQSFQGADGYTF	TGTGCCAGCAGCCAAAGTTTCCAGGGGGCAGATGGCTACACCTTC
TRBD1	TRBV29-1	.	TRBJ2-5	CSVTGTASLPGTQYF	TGCAGCGTCACCGGGACAGCTAGCCTCCCGGGGACCCAGTACTTC